Shown below are 3 T cell receptor beta chains from a single sample sequenced in a study of shared clonotypes between healthy human individuals. Some clones are missing from TCRdb's copy, which holds only in-frame ones; the method was immunoSEQ multiplex PCR. Here the sample spans around 450,000 clones, roughly three quarters being singletons. What was sequenced was PBMCs. The receptors here all came from a woman aged 40 to 50 in good health. Some clones in this sample may be carry-over from other donors' samples.

This rearrangement joins TRBV20-1 to TRBJ2-1; D gene uncertain. The germline gives CDR1 DFQATT, CDR2 SNEGSKA (reference sequence). This CDR3 contains 11 residues. Trimming cost V 6 bases and J 8 bases, with 11 bases left between them. The CDR3 region has the DNA TGCAGTGCCCCGATAACAGATGAGCAGTTCTTC. Amino acid sequence: CSAPITDEQFF.

The gene calls are TRBV27 and TRBJ2-7; 7 bases map to TRBD2. This CDR3 spans 14 amino acids. The V and J ends lost 7 bases and 0 bases, in that order; junction bases with no gene match: 6. Per germline, CDR1 MNHEY and CDR2 SMNVEV (reference sequence). The CDR3 DNA sequence: TGTGCCAGCACTTCTCTAGCGGACTCCTACGAGCAGTACTTC. Its protein product is CASTSLADSYEQYF.

The chain couples TRBV5-1 to TRBJ2-6, with TRBD2 matching 10 bases. Germline V gene sequence: CDR1 SGHRS, CDR2 YFSETQ. With V trimmed by 0 bases and J by 2 bases, 5 bases remained unmatched. The CDR3 is 18 residues long. In DNA form, the CDR3 reads TGCGCCAGCAGCTTGGGGTGGCTAGCGGGAGCTGGGGCCAACGTCCTGACTTTC. Protein: CASSLGWLAGAGANVLTF. Full variable domain (rest looked up from reference TRBV5-1 and TRBJ2-6): KAGVTQTPRYLIKTRGQQVTLSCSPISGHRSVSWYQQTPGQGLQFLFEYFSETQRNKGNFPGRFSGRQFSNSRSEMNVSTLELGDSALYLCASSLGWLAGAGANVLTFGAGSRLTVL.